This T cell receptor (beta chain) is drawn from a study of blood T cell repertoires in COVID-19. The age range of participants was about 18 to 95 years, with residence in some 25 US areas. Recovered participants had two consecutive negative NP/OP PCR tests, healthcare professional clearance, or symptom resolution. Libraries were prepared by immunoSEQ multiplex PCR; TCRdb keeps only in-frame clonotypes and omits some of them. The sample lists 250,000 to 350,000 clones; 85% to 90% were seen once. This clonotype originated in a woman younger than 30 who had recovered from COVID-19. Sequencing used PBMCs or T cells enriched from blood (not recorded which).

CDR3 in amino acids: CASSLWDAGHRGYTF. As DNA, the CDR3 is TGTGCCAGCAGTTTATGGGACGCTGGACATCGAGGCTACACCTTC. The V and J genes are TRBV28 and TRBJ1-2; D might be TRBD1 (5 bases). The germline V gene has CDR1 MDHEN and CDR2 SYDVKM. Trimming took 0 bases from V and 8 from J, leaving 16 bases between them. This CDR3 contains 15 residues.